This T cell receptor (beta chain) is from a study of T cell responses to AZD1222 COVID-19 vaccine. Notes on the study in general: There were repertoire samples only from the period after the peak T cell response. In the spike-specific TCR repertoire, nearly half reportedly target unmutated variant regions.

The sample holds one count of this clone. What it binds is not known. V dropped 1 base and J dropped 6; count of bases not matched to a gene: 10. Looked up from germline, CDR1 is SGHTA and CDR2 is FQGNSA. The CDR3 loop spans 17 amino acids. Sequencing was performed with immunoSEQ multiplex PCR; in TCRdb, only in-frame clones are kept and a portion is missing. This sample has under 200,000 clones, with over 70% found just once. The chain is built from TRBV7-2 and TRBJ2-3, with 10 bases lining up with TRBD2. This specimen consisted of peripheral blood, obtained on day 0 of MenACWY control vaccination. The receptor was derived from an adult in good health. This CDR3 is CASSLDLAGVTRDTQYF. The CDR3 bases are TGTGCCAGCAGCTTAGACCTAGCGGGGGTCACGCGGGATACGCAGTATTTT.